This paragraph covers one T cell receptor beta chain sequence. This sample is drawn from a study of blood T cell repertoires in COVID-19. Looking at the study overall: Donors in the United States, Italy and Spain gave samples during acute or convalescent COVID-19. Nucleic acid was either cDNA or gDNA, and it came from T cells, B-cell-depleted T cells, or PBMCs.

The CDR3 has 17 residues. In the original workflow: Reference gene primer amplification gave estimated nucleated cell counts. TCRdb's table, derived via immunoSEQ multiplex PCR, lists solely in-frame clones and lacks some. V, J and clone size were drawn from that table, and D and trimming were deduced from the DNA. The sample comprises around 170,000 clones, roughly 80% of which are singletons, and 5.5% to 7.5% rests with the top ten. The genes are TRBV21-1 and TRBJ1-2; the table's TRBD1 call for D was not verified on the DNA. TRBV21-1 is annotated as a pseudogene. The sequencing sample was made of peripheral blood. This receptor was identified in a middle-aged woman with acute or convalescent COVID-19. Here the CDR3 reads CASSKLGDTNLEYGYTF. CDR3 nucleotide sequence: TGTGCCAGCAGCAAGCTTGGGGACACGAATCTGGAATATGGCTACACCTTC.